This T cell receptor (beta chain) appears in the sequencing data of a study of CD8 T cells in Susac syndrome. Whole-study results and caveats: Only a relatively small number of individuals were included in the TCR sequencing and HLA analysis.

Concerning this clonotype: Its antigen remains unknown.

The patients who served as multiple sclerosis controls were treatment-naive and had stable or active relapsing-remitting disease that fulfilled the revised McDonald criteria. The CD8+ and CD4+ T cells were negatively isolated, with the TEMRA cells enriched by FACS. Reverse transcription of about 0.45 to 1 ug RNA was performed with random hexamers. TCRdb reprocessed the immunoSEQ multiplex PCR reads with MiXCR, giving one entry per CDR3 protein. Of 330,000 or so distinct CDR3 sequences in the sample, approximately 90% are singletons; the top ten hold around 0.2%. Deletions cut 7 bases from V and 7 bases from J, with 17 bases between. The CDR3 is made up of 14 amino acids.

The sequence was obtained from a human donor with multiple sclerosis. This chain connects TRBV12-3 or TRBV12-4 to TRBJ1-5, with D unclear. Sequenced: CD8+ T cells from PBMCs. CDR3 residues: CASTRSGVGQPQHF. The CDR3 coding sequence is TGTGCCAGCACCCGCTCCGGGGTGGGGCAGCCCCAGCATTTT.